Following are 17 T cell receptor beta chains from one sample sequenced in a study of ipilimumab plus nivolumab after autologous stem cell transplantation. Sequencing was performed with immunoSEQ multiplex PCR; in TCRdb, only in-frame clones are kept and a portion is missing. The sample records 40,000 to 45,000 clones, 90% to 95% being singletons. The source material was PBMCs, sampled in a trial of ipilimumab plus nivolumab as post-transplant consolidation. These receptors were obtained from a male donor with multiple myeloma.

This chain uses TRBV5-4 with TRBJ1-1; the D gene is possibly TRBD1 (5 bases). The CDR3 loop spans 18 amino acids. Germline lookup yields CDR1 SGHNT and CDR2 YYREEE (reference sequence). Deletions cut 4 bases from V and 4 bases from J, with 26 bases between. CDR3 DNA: TGTGCCAGCAGCCCCGGGGGGAGGGTGGATCGGAAGGGCACTGAAGCTTTCTTT. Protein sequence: CASSPGGRVDRKGTEAFF.

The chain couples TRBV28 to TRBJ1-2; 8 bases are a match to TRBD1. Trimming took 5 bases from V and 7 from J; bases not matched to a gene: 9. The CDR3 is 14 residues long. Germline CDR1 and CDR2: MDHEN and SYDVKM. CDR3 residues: CASSGTGYKFGYTF. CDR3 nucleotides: TGTGCCAGCAGTGGGACAGGCTATAAGTTTGGCTACACCTTC.

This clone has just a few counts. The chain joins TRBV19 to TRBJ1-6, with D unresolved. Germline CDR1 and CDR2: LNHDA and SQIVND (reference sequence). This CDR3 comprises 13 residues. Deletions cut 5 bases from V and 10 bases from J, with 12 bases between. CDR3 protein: CASSEGFRSPLHF. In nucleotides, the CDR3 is TGTGCCAGTAGTGAAGGATTCAGATCACCCCTCCACTTT.

CDR3 loop: CASSLGLAETYEQYF. As DNA, the CDR3 is TGTGCCAGCAGCTTGGGGCTAGCCGAAACCTACGAGCAGTACTTC. The J gene is TRBJ2-7, the V gene TRBV7-6; D is possibly TRBD1 or TRBD2 (5 bases each). V was clipped by 3 bases and J by 2 bases, with 14 bases between them. The CDR3 length is 15 residues. From germline, CDR1 is SGHVS and CDR2 FNYEAQ. The complete variable domain, with remaining parts taken from reference TRBV7-6 and TRBJ2-7, reads GAGVSQSPRYKVTKRGQDVALRCDPISGHVSLYWYRQALGQGPEFLTYFNYEAQQDKSGLPNDRFSAERPEGSISTLTIQRTEQRDSAMYRCASSLGLAETYEQYFGPGTRLTVT.

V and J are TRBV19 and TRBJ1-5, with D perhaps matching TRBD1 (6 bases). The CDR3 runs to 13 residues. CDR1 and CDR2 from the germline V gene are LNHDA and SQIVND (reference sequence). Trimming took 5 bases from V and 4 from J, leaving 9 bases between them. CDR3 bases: TGTGCCAGTAGTGGAACAGGGAATCAGCCCCAGCATTTT. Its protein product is CASSGTGNQPQHF.

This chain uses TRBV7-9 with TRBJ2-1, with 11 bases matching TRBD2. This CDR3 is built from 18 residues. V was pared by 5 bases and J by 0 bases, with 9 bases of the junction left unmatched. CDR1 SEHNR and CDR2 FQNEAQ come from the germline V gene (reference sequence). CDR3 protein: CASSDPLAGDSSYNEQFF. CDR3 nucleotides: TGTGCCAGCAGCGACCCACTAGCGGGGGACAGCTCCTACAATGAGCAGTTCTTC.

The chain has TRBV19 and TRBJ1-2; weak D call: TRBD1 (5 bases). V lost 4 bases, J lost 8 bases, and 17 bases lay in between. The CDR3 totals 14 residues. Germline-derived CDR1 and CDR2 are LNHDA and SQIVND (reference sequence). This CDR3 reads CASSTPYQGGGYTF. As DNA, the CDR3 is TGTGCCAGTAGTACTCCATACCAGGGAGGAGGCTACACCTTC. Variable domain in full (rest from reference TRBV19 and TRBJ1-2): DGGITQSPKYLFRKEGQNVTLSCEQNLNHDAMYWYRQDPGQGLRLIYYSQIVNDFQKGDIAEGYSVSREKKESFPLTVTSAQKNPTAFYLCASSTPYQGGGYTFGSGTRLTVV.

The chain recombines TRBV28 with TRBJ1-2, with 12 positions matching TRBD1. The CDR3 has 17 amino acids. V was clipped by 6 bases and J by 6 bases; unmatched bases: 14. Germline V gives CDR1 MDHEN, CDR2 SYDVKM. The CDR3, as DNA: TGTGCCAGCAGCTCGGGGGGACAGGGGGCCCGCGGAAATGGCTACACCTTC. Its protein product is CASSSGGQGARGNGYTF.

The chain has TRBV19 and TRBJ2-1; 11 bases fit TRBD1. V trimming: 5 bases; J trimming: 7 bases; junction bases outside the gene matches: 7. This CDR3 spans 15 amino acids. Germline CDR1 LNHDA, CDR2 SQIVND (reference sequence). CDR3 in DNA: TGTGCCAGTAGTGGACAGGGGGCGCGGACAAATGAGCAGTTCTTC. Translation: CASSGQGARTNEQFF.

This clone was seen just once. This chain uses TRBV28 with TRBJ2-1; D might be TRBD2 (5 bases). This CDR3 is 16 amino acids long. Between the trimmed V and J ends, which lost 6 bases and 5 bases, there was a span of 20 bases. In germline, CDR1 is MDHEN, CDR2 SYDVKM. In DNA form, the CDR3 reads TGTGCCAGCAGGCCGGGATGGCCGACGAAAAACAATGAGCAGTTCTTC. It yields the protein CASRPGWPTKNNEQFF.

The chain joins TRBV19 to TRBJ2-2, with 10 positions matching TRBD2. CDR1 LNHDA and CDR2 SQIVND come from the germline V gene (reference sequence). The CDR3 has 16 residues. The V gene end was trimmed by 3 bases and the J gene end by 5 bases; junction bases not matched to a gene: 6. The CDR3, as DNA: TGTGCCAGTAGTATGTCTAGCGGGAGCGGGACCGGGGAGCTGTTTTTT. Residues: CASSMSSGSGTGELFF.

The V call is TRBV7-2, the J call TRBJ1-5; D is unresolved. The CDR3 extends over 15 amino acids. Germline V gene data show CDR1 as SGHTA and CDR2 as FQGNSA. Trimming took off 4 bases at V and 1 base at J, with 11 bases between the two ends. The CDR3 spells CASSSRAGSNQPQHF. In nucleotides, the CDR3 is TGTGCCAGCAGCTCAAGGGCCGGGAGCAATCAGCCCCAGCATTTT.

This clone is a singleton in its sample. The CDR3 is CASSRDRGFYGYTF. The CDR3 region has the DNA TGTGCCAGCAGTCGGGACAGGGGTTTCTATGGCTACACCTTC. V and J are TRBV7-2 and TRBJ1-2; 10 positions match TRBD1. V gave up 6 bases and J gave up 4 bases; unmatched junction bases: 5. From germline, CDR1 is SGHTA and CDR2 FQGNSA. The CDR3 extends over 14 amino acids. Full variable domain (missing parts from reference TRBV7-2 and TRBJ1-2): GAGVSQSPSNKVTEKGKDVELRCDPISGHTALYWYRQSLGQGLEFLIYFQGNSAPDKSGLPSDRFSAERTGGSVSTLTIQRTQQEDSAVYLCASSRDRGFYGYTFGSGTRLTVV.

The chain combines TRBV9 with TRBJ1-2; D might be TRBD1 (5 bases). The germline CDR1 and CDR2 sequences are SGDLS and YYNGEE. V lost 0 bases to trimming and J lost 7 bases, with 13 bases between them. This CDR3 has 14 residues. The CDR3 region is CASSVGQGNFGYTF. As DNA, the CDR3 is TGTGCCAGCAGCGTAGGCCAGGGTAATTTTGGCTACACCTTC.

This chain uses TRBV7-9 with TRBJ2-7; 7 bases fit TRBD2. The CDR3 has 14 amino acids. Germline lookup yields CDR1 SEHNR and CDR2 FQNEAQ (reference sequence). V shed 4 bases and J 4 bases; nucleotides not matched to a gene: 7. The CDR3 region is CASSSSGRGYEQYF. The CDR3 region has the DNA TGTGCCAGCAGCTCTAGCGGTAGAGGATACGAGCAGTACTTC.

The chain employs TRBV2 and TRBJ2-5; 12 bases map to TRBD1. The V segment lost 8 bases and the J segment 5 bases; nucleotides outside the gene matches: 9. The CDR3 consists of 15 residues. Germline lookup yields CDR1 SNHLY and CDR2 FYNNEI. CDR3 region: CASGGQGAAWETQYF. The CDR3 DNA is TGTGCCAGCGGGGGACAGGGGGCGGCGTGGGAGACCCAGTACTTC.

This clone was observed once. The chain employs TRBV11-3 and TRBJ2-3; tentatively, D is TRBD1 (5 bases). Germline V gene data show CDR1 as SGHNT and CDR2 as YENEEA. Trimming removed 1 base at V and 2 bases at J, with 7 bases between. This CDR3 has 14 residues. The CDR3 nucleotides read TGTGCCAGCAGCTTAGGCAGGGCCACAGATACGCAGTATTTT. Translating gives CASSLGRATDTQYF.